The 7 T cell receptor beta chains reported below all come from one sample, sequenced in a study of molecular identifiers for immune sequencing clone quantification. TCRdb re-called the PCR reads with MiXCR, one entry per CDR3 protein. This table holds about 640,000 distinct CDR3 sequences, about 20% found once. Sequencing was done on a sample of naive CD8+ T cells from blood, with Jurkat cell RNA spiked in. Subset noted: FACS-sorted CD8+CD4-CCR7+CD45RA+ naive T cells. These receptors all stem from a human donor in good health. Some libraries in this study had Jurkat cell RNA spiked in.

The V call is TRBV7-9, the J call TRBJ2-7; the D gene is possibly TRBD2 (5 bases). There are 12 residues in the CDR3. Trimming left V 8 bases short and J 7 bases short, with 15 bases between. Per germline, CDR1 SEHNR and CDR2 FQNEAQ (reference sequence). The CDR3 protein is CASRGPRGEQYF. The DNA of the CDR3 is TGTGCCAGCCGGGGTCCCCGCGGGGAGCAGTACTTC.

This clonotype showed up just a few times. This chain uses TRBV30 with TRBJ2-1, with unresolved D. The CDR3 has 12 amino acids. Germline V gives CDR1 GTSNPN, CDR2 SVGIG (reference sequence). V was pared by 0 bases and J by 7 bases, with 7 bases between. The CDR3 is CAWSVGPNEQFF. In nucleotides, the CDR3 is TGTGCCTGGAGTGTAGGCCCAAATGAGCAGTTCTTC.

The CDR3 DNA is TGTGCCAGCAGTTACGAGCGGGGGGGCCGGTATACGCAGTATTTT. Its translation: CASSYERGGRYTQYF. The chain has TRBV6-2 or TRBV6-3 and TRBJ2-3; the match to TRBD2 covers 10 bases. CDR3 size: 15 residues. J was trimmed by 7 bases and V by 2 bases; bases with no gene match: 6. Germline V lookup: CDR1 MNHEY, CDR2 SVGEGT.

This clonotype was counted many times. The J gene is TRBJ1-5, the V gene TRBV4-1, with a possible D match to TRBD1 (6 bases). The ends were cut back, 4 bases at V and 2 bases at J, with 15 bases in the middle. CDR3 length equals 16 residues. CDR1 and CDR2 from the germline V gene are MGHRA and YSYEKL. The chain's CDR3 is CASSRSTGLGNQPQHF. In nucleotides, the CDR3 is TGCGCCAGCAGCCGATCTACAGGGCTTGGCAATCAGCCCCAGCATTTT.

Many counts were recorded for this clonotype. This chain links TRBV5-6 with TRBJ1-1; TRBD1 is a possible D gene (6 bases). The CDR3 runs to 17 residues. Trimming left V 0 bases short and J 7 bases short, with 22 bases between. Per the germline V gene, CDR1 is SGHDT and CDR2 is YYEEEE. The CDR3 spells CASSLAGHLGQGFEAFF. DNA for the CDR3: TGTGCCAGCAGCTTGGCAGGCCACCTGGGGCAGGGGTTTGAAGCTTTCTTT. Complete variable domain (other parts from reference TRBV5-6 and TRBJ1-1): DAGVTQSPTHLIKTRGQQVTLRCSPKSGHDTVSWYQQALGQGPQFIFQYYEEEERQRGNFPDRFSGHQFPNYSSELNVNALLLGDSALYLCASSLAGHLGQGFEAFFGQGTRLTVV.

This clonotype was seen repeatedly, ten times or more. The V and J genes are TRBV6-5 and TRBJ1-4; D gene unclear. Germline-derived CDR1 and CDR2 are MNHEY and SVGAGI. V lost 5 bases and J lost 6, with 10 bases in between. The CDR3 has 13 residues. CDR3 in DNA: TGTGCCAGCAGTAACCCAGAAGATGAAAAACTGTTTTTT. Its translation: CASSNPEDEKLFF.

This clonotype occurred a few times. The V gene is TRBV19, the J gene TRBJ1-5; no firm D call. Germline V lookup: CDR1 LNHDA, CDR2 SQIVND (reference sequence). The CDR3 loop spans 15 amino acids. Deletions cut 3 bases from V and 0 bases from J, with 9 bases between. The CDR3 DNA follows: TGTGCCAGTAGTATGGAAATCATTAGCAATCAGCCCCAGCATTTT. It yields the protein CASSMEIISNQPQHF.